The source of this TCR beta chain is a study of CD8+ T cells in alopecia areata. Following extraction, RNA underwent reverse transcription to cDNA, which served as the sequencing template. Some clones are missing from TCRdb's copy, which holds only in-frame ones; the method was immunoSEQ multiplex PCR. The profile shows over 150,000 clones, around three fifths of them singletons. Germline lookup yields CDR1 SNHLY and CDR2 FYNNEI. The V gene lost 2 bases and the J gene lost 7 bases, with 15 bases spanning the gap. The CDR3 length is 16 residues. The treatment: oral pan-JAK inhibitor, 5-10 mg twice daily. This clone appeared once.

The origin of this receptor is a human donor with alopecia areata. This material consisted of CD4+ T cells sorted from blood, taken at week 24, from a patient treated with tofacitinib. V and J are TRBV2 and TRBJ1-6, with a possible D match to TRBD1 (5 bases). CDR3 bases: TGTGCCAGCAGTGAACTAGACAGTTTTTACAATTCACCCCTCCACTTT. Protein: CASSELDSFYNSPLHF.